This T cell receptor beta chain was sequenced for a study of beta chain features in type 1 diabetes. For the study at large: In age, gender and cell yields, patients were similar to healthy donors.

Expressed TCRB transcripts were sequenced, since all the RNA that had been isolated was reverse transcribed. Data came from immunoSEQ multiplex PCR; TCRdb stores just in-frame clones and leaves some out. This table holds 500,000 to 850,000 clones, around an eighth found once. About this clone itself: What it binds is unknown.

The study's findings and limits: VDJ junctions in type 1 diabetes patients carried more deletions and fewer insertions. TCRB CDR3 length was moderately but significantly reduced in all four CD4+ subsets of Type 1 diabetes patients.

The V gene lost 6 bases and the J gene lost 3 bases, with 8 bases spanning the gap. This CDR3 is built from 12 residues. The germline V gene has CDR1 LGHNA and CDR2 YNFKEQ. This clonotype was obtained from a man younger than 35 with type 1 diabetes. The sequenced sample consisted of naive CD4+ T cells from blood. The rearrangement links TRBV4-2 to TRBJ2-5; no firm D call. The CDR3 DNA reads TGTGCCAGCAGTGGCCCAGAAGAGACCCAGTACTTC. Residues: CASSGPEETQYF.